This T cell receptor (beta chain) was sequenced in a study of control samples from healthy donors and cancer patients (dated by TCRdb to between 2020 and 2021). CDR1 and CDR2 are read off the germline V gene as MRHNA and SNTAGT. From cysteine to phenylalanine, the CDR3 is 14 amino acids long. Only the CDR3 DNA stays, 42 bases, in frame from base 1. Germline trimming: 4 bases from V, 3 bases from J; junction bases outside gene matches: 6. The protocol used for the library was the immunoSEQ multiplex PCR assay. The clones in this table, taken by TCRdb from immuneACCESS, are in-frame only. Not every clone is retained; where verified, under half of the shortfall comes from an unresolved V gene, and the cause of the rest is unknown. The sample yields 100,000 to 150,000 clones; over 75% were counted once. More than 1.5% of the sample is held by the ten biggest clonotypes. Worth noting for this clone: The antigen it binds to is not known. Per-base qualities were not stored, and no clone one base away is much larger.

The chain uses TRBV6-4 and TRBJ2-7; 7 bases in the junction line up with TRBD2. The origin of this receptor is a man aged 18 to 30 in good health. The sequenced material came from blood. CDR3 reads: CASSVAGTNYEQYF. The nucleotide sequence is TGTGCCAGCAGTGTGGCCGGGACTAACTACGAGCAGTACTTC.